Below are 14 T cell receptor beta chains sequenced from a single sample in a study of response to subunit inactivated influenza vaccine. TCRdb called the RT-PCR reads again in MiXCR, with one record for every CDR3 protein. This repertoire shows about 780,000 distinct CDR3 sequences, around 18% found once; its top ten account for approximately 10%. Sequencing used PBMCs from blood, obtained around 5 days after vaccination. These receptors originate from a man aged 50 to 60 who received an inactivated influenza vaccine.

About this clonotype: This could be a read error, since a much larger clone is one nucleotide away. The V and J genes are TRBV28 and TRBJ2-1, with D perhaps matching TRBD2 (5 bases). Germline V CDR1 and CDR2: MDHEN, SYDVKM. This CDR3 contains 15 residues. The CDR3 loop reads CASRAGGPSYNEQIF. The CDR3 DNA reads TGTGCCAGCAGGGCGGGCGGGCCCTCCTACAATGAGCAGATCTTC. The full variable domain, in which reference TRBV28 and TRBJ2-1 provide the parts outside the CDR3, is DVKVTQSSRYLVKRTGEKVFLECVQDMDHENMFWYRQDPGLGLRLIYFSYDVKMKEKGDIPEGYSVSREKKERFSLILESASTNQTSMYLCASRAGGPSYNEQIFGPGTRLTVL.

The chain uses TRBV7-9 and TRBJ2-7; D may be TRBD1 (6 bases). Trimming removed 5 bases at V and 0 bases at J, with 20 bases between. Germline V CDR1 and CDR2: SEHNR, FQNEAQ (reference sequence). The CDR3 sequence is 17 residues long. The CDR3 coding sequence is TGTGCCAGCAGCCCAGGGTTGGGACAAGGGAGCTCCTACGAGCAGTACTTC. Residues: CASSPGLGQGSSYEQYF.

The chain joins TRBV20-1 to TRBJ2-5, with TRBD2 matching 8 bases. This CDR3 region has 14 residues. CDR1 DFQATT and CDR2 SNEGSKA come from the germline V gene (reference sequence). J was trimmed by 2 bases and V by 6 bases; bases with no gene match: 8. The CDR3 loop reads CSARRGGRQETQYF. The CDR3 DNA sequence: TGCAGTGCGCGACGGGGGGGCCGGCAAGAGACCCAGTACTTC.

The V gene is TRBV6-2 or TRBV6-3, the J gene TRBJ2-1; 11 bases align to TRBD1. CDR1 and CDR2 from the germline V gene are MNHEY and SVGEGT. This CDR3 contains 15 residues. Trimming removed 3 bases from V and 6 bases from J; junction bases left unmatched: 4. The CDR3 sequence is CASSYMGTGGNEQFF. CDR3 coding DNA: TGTGCCAGCAGTTATATGGGGACAGGGGGCAATGAGCAGTTCTTC.

This clonotype has only a few counts. This chain connects TRBV5-1 to TRBJ2-1; the match to TRBD2 covers 10 bases. CDR1 is SGHRS, CDR2 YFSETQ, per germline. V lost 7 bases, J lost 1 base, and 2 bases stayed unmatched. The CDR3 has 14 amino acids. CDR3 nucleotides: TGCGCCAGCGAACTAGCGGGGTCCTACAATGAGCAGTTCTTC. Translated, it gives CASELAGSYNEQFF.

This clonotype was counted only a few times. The chain joins TRBV4-3 to TRBJ2-5; either TRBD1 or TRBD2 may fit D (5 bases each). This CDR3 spans 15 amino acids. V shed 0 bases and J shed 2 bases, with 10 bases lying between them. Germline CDR1 is LGHNA and CDR2 is YSLEER. As DNA, the CDR3 is TGCGCCAGCAGCCAAGACGGGACCGATCAAGAGACCCAGTACTTC. Translated, it gives CASSQDGTDQETQYF.

This clonotype was picked up many times. V and J are TRBV5-1 and TRBJ1-5, with unresolved D. The germline V gene encodes CDR1 SGHRS and CDR2 YFSETQ. CDR3 length: 13 amino acids. Trimming left V 0 bases short and J 4 bases short, with 5 bases between. As DNA, the CDR3 is TGCGCCAGCAGCTTGGATACGAATCAGCCCCAGCATTTT. It encodes CASSLDTNQPQHF. The whole variable domain, remainder taken from reference TRBV5-1 and TRBJ1-5, is KAGVTQTPRYLIKTRGQQVTLSCSPISGHRSVSWYQQTPGQGLQFLFEYFSETQRNKGNFPGRFSGRQFSNSRSEMNVSTLELGDSALYLCASSLDTNQPQHFGDGTRLSIL.

This clonotype has a handful of counts. The chain links TRBV2 to TRBJ1-5, with D possibly being TRBD1 (6 bases). This CDR3 spans 13 amino acids. CDR1 SNHLY and CDR2 FYNNEI come from the germline V gene. The V end was cut by 7 bases, the J end by 9 bases, with 16 bases between. The CDR3 nucleotides are TGTGCCAGCAATCAGGCAGGGGATGGGCCCCAGCATTTT. Its protein is CASNQAGDGPQHF.

The chain carries TRBV28 and TRBJ2-7; D uncertain. Trimming left V 7 bases short and J 5 bases short, with 9 bases between. Germline V gene lookup returns CDR1 MDHEN and CDR2 SYDVKM. There are 11 residues in the CDR3. Written as DNA, the CDR3 is TGTGCCAGCACTAGTTTCCACGAGCAGTACTTC. The encoded protein is CASTSFHEQYF. The full variable domain, its missing parts supplied by reference TRBV28 and TRBJ2-7, is DVKVTQSSRYLVKRTGEKVFLECVQDMDHENMFWYRQDPGLGLRLIYFSYDVKMKEKGDIPEGYSVSREKKERFSLILESASTNQTSMYLCASTSFHEQYFGPGTRLTVT.

The chain is built from TRBV29-1 and TRBJ2-7; 10 nucleotides line up with TRBD1. Germline V lookup: CDR1 SQVTM, CDR2 ANQGSEA. J gave up 4 bases and V 4 bases, and 7 bases lay outside the gene matches. The CDR3 totals 14 residues. In nucleotides, the CDR3 is TGCAGCGTTGCTACCGGGACAGGGGTTTACGAGCAGTACTTC. Its translation: CSVATGTGVYEQYF.

V is TRBV3-1 and J is TRBJ1-2; tentatively, D is TRBD1 (5 bases). Trimming took 2 bases from V and 8 from J, leaving 15 bases between them. CDR1 and CDR2 (germline): LGHDT, YNNKEL (reference sequence). This CDR3 has 14 amino acids. The CDR3 loop reads CASSQRGGEGGYTF. Written as DNA, the CDR3 is TGTGCCAGCAGCCAACGCGGGGGGGAAGGCGGCTACACCTTC. Full variable domain (rest looked up from reference TRBV3-1 and TRBJ1-2): DTAVSQTPKYLVTQMGNDKSIKCEQNLGHDTMYWYKQDSKKFLKIMFSYNNKELIINETVPNRFSPKSPDKAHLNLHINSLELGDSAVYFCASSQRGGEGGYTFGSGTRLTVV.

This clonotype has ten or more counts. The rearrangement uses TRBV5-1 and TRBJ2-7, with D unclear. Between the trimmed V and J ends, which lost 2 bases and 1 base, there was a span of 7 bases. Germline CDR1 is SGHRS and CDR2 is YFSETQ. There are 13 residues in the CDR3. The DNA of the CDR3 is TGCGCCAGCAGCTTTGACCCTTCCTACGAGCAGTACTTC. Its translation is CASSFDPSYEQYF.

The chain uses TRBV6-5 and TRBJ2-1; 7 nucleotides match TRBD1. This CDR3 is 15 amino acids long. Germline V gives CDR1 MNHEY, CDR2 SVGAGI. The junction had 9 bases not matched to a gene; V was cut back by 0 bases and J by 10 bases. The CDR3: CASSYSNPTGEEQFF. DNA for the CDR3: TGTGCCAGCAGTTACTCCAACCCTACAGGGGAAGAGCAGTTCTTC.

The genes are TRBV5-1 and TRBJ1-3; maybe TRBD1 (6 bases). The CDR3 covers 16 residues. Trimming removed 3 bases from V and 0 bases from J, with 13 bases in between. Germline CDR1 is SGHRS and CDR2 is YFSETQ. In DNA form, the CDR3 reads TGCGCCAGCAGCTCCGGACAGCCGCGCTCTGGAAACACCATATATTTT. It encodes CASSSGQPRSGNTIYF.